The next 14 T cell receptor beta chains were all read from a single sample in a study of beta chain features in type 1 diabetes. Expressed TCRB transcripts were sequenced because the entire RNA isolate underwent reverse transcription. Measured with immunoSEQ multiplex PCR; TCRdb has only the in-frame clones, and not every one. The table lists more than 350,000 clones, around 10% of them singletons. The material sequenced was naive CD4+ T cells from blood. The receptors come from a woman between 18 and 29 years old in good health.

This clone occurred a few times. The J gene is TRBJ2-4, the V gene TRBV5-1, with D maybe TRBD2 (6 bases). Looked up from germline, CDR1 is SGHRS and CDR2 is YFSETQ. This CDR3 is 12 amino acids long. Trimming cost V 10 bases and J 9 bases, with 17 bases left between them. Written as DNA, the CDR3 is TGCGCCTCAGGACTTGCGGAGGGCATTCAGTACTTC. This codes for CASGLAEGIQYF.

This clone turned up a few times. The chain employs TRBV11-1 and TRBJ2-5; D possibly uses TRBD1 or TRBD2 (5 bases each). Trimming removed 4 bases at V and 2 bases at J, with 8 bases between. The CDR3 runs 13 residues. Germline V gene lookup returns CDR1 SGHAT and CDR2 FQDESV (reference sequence). CDR3 region: CASSSGPQETQYF. CDR3 nucleotides: TGTGCCAGCAGCTCGGGGCCGCAAGAGACCCAGTACTTC.

The sample holds a few counts of this clone. The chain links TRBV29-1 to TRBJ2-1; no clear D gene. Trimming stripped 7 bases from V and 3 bases from J, with 7 bases between. CDR1 SQVTM and CDR2 ANQGSEA come from the germline V gene. CDR3 size: 11 residues. DNA of the CDR3: TGCAGCGCCCAGTTCTACAATGAGCAGTTCTTC. It yields the protein CSAQFYNEQFF.

The CDR3 DNA reads as TGTGCCAGCAGTTATGGGGGAGGGAAGTACAATGAGCAGTTCTTC. Translated: CASSYGGGKYNEQFF. The chain employs TRBV6-5 and TRBJ2-1; 7 bases are a match to TRBD2. V was clipped by 3 bases and J by 4 bases; unmatched bases: 6. The length of the CDR3 is 15 residues. CDR1 is MNHEY and CDR2 is SVGAGI in the germline V gene.

This clone was picked up a small number of times. The chain carries TRBV29-1 and TRBJ1-1; TRBD1 agrees at 8 bases. Germline CDR1 SQVTM, CDR2 ANQGSEA. The CDR3 consists of 13 residues. Trimming at V came to 7 bases and at J to 0 bases, leaving 4 bases not matched to a gene. CDR3 DNA sequence: TGCAGCGCGGGACAGGCCATGAACACTGAAGCTTTCTTT. Translation: CSAGQAMNTEAFF.

This clone occurred a few times. The chain couples TRBV9 to TRBJ2-3; D not resolved. The CDR3 has 13 amino acids. Trimming took 0 bases from V and 6 from J, leaving 8 bases between them. Germline V gene data show CDR1 as SGDLS and CDR2 as YYNGEE. The CDR3 spells CASSVGPSDTQYF. In DNA form, the CDR3 reads TGTGCCAGCAGCGTAGGCCCCTCGGATACGCAGTATTTT.

This clone appeared a few times. The J gene is TRBJ2-1, the V gene TRBV30; D possibly corresponds to TRBD1 (6 bases). The CDR3 runs 11 residues. Looked up from germline, CDR1 is GTSNPN and CDR2 is SVGIG (reference sequence). CDR3 bases: TGTTGCTACAGGGTAGGCAATGAGCAGTTCTTC. Amino acid sequence: CCYRVGNEQFF.

This clone was found a few times. The gene calls are TRBV7-9 and TRBJ2-3; no definite D call. The length of the CDR3 is 13 residues. CDR1 is SEHNR, CDR2 FQNEAQ, per germline (reference sequence). V lost 0 bases to trimming and J lost 6 bases, with 7 bases between them. As DNA, the CDR3 is TGTGCCAGCAGCTTAGCCCGCGCGGATACGCAGTATTTT. It specifies CASSLARADTQYF.

Only a few counts were recorded for this clone. The rearrangement joins TRBV29-1 to TRBJ2-5; 7 bases agree with TRBD1. Looked up from germline, CDR1 is SQVTM and CDR2 is ANQGSEA. The CDR3 runs to 13 residues. Trimming removed 5 bases from V and 1 base from J; junction bases left unmatched: 4. The CDR3 protein is CSVSRDSQETQYF. The CDR3 DNA reads as TGCAGCGTTAGCCGGGACAGCCAAGAGACCCAGTACTTC.

The rearrangement uses TRBV25-1 and TRBJ2-5; TRBD2 agrees at 8 bases. V was pared by 2 bases and J by 4 bases, with 9 bases of the junction left unmatched. The CDR3 runs to 16 residues. Germline V gene lookup returns CDR1 MGHDK and CDR2 SYGVNS. CDR3 sequence reads: CASSEGLGLVIETQYF. As DNA, the CDR3 is TGTGCCAGCAGTGAAGGGTTGGGACTAGTAATAGAGACCCAGTACTTC.

This clone showed up just a few times. This chain links TRBV4-1 with TRBJ2-1; no reliable D call. The V end lost 1 base, the J end lost 8 bases, and 12 bases lay between the germline ends. Germline V gene lookup returns CDR1 MGHRA and CDR2 YSYEKL. The CDR3 sequence is 14 residues long. The DNA of the CDR3 is TGCGCCAGCAGCCAAGGTTCAGGTCCCTATGAGCAGTTCTTC. It codes for CASSQGSGPYEQFF.

This clone was observed a few times. The chain employs TRBV7-2 and TRBJ1-4; tentative D call: TRBD1 (5 bases). Germline values: CDR1 SGHTA, CDR2 FQGNSA. V lost 5 bases, J lost 5 bases, and 12 bases lay in between. CDR3 length: 14 residues. The DNA of the CDR3 is TGTGCCAGCAGCAGGGGACGGCTAAATGAAAAACTGTTTTTT. Protein product: CASSRGRLNEKLFF. The full variable domain, in which reference TRBV7-2 and TRBJ1-4 provide the parts outside the CDR3, is GAGVSQSPSNKVTEKGKDVELRCDPISGHTALYWYRQSLGQGLEFLIYFQGNSAPDKSGLPSDRFSAERTGGSVSTLTIQRTQQEDSAVYLCASSRGRLNEKLFFGSGTQLSVL.

Only a few counts were recorded for this clone. CDR3 sequence reads: CSVVYQSSTDTQYF. The CDR3 DNA is TGCAGCGTTGTCTACCAGTCTAGCACAGATACGCAGTATTTT. The V gene is TRBV29-1, the J gene TRBJ2-3; unclear D gene. CDR3 length: 14 amino acids. With 4 bases removed from V and 0 bases from J, the gap between germline ends came to 11 bases. Germline CDR1 and CDR2: SQVTM and ANQGSEA.

This clone appeared a few times. The gene calls are TRBV9 and TRBJ1-4, with 7 bases aligning to TRBD1. Germline CDR1 SGDLS, CDR2 YYNGEE. This CDR3 is 16 amino acids long. The V gene end was trimmed by 0 bases and the J gene end by 6 bases; junction bases not matched to a gene: 8. The CDR3 loop reads CASSVGMVQGYEKLFF. The CDR3 DNA reads TGTGCCAGCAGCGTAGGGATGGTACAGGGGTATGAAAAACTGTTTTTT.